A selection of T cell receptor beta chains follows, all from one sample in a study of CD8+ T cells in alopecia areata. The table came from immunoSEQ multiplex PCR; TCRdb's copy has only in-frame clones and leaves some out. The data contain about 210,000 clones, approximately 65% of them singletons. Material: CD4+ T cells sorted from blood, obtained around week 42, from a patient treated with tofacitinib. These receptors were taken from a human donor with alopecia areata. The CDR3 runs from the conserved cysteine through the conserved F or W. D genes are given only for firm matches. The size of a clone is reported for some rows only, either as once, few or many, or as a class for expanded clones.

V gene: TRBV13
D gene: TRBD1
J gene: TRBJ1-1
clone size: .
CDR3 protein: CASNRGTGTEAFF
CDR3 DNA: TGTGCCAGCAACAGGGGGACAGGAACTGAAGCTTTCTTT

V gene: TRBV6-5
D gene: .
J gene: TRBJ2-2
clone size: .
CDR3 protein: CASSPGHHTGELFF
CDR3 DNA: TGTGCCAGCAGTCCGGGACATCACACCGGGGAGCTGTTTTTT

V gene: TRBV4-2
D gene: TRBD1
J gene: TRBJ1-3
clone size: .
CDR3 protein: CASSQETGIGNTIYF
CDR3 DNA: TGTGCCAGCAGCCAAGAGACAGGGATCGGAAACACCATATATTTT

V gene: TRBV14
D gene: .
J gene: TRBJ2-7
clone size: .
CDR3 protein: CASSQVRGSGEQYF
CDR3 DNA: TGTGCCAGCAGCCAAGTCCGAGGGTCCGGCGAGCAGTACTTC

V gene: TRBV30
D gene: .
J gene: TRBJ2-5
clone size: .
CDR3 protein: CAWSLLVGAQETQYF
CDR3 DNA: TGTGCCTGGAGCCTATTGGTGGGGGCTCAAGAGACCCAGTACTTC

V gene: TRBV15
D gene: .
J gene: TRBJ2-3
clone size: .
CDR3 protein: CATSRALDTQYF
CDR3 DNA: TGTGCCACCAGCAGAGCCCTGGATACGCAGTATTTT

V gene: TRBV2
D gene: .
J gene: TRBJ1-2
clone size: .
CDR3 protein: CASSEDANGYTF
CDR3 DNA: TGTGCCAGCAGTGAGGATGCGAATGGCTACACCTTC

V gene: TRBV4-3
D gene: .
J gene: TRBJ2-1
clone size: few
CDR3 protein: CASSQLVQGKGEQFF
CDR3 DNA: TGCGCCAGCAGCCAATTAGTTCAGGGGAAAGGTGAGCAGTTCTTC

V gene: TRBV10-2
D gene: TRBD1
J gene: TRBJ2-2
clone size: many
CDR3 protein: CASSGDRGGRTGELFF
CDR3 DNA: TGCGCCAGCAGTGGGGACAGGGGAGGTCGCACCGGGGAGCTGTTTTTT

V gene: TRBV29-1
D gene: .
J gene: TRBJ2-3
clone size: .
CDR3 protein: CSVATGADTQYF
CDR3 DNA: TGCAGCGTTGCGACGGGGGCGGATACGCAGTATTTT

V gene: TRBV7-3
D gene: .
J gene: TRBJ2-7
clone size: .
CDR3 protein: CASSLVHSREQYF
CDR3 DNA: TGTGCCAGCAGCTTAGTCCATTCGCGCGAGCAGTACTTC

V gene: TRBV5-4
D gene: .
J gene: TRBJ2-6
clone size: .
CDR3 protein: CASSFTGANVLTF
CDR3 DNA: TGTGCCAGCAGCTTCACCGGGGCCAACGTCCTGACTTTC

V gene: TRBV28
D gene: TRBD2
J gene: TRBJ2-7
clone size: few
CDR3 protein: CASSAGTGGDEQYF
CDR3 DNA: TGTGCCAGCAGTGCTGGGACGGGAGGGGACGAGCAGTACTTC

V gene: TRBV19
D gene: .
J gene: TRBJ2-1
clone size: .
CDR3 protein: CASSFTKRDLGNEQFF
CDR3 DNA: TGTGCCAGTAGTTTCACCAAGCGAGACCTCGGCAATGAGCAGTTCTTC